These 16 T cell receptor beta chains were all obtained from the same sample, sequenced in a study of cytomegalovirus exposure and HLA in healthy donors. PCR used 60 Vbeta primers and 13 Jbeta primers. Sequencing was performed with immunoSEQ multiplex PCR; in TCRdb, only in-frame clones are kept and a portion is missing. Seen here are around 100,000 clones, roughly 71% observed once, and the top ten hold approximately 11%. The source material was PBMCs. The receptor set was obtained from a man in his forties or fifties in good health and CMV-seropositive.

The V and J genes are TRBV5-8 and TRBJ1-5, with D possibly matching TRBD1 (5 bases). V lost 0 bases, J lost 5 bases, and 12 bases lay in between. The CDR3 runs to 15 residues. CDR1 SGHTS and CDR2 YDEGEE come from the germline V gene. This CDR3 reads CASSLVDRIYQPQHF. The CDR3 bases are TGTGCCAGCAGCTTGGTCGACAGAATTTATCAGCCCCAGCATTTT.

J is TRBJ2-3 and V is TRBV11-3; tentatively, D is TRBD2 (6 bases). The CDR3 sequence is 15 residues long. Looked up from germline, CDR1 is SGHNT and CDR2 is YENEEA. V lost 5 bases and J lost 0, with 12 bases in between. The CDR3 nucleotides are TGTGCCAGCAGCACCTCCGGGACTAGCACAGATACGCAGTATTTT. It is translated as CASSTSGTSTDTQYF.

This clone occurred a few times. This chain's CDR3 is CASSHWGSGGGETQYF. CDR3 DNA: TGTGCCAGCAGCCATTGGGGGTCAGGCGGAGGGGAGACCCAGTACTTC. The chain has TRBV13 and TRBJ2-5, with a possible D match to TRBD2 (6 bases). The germline V gene encodes CDR1 PRHDT and CDR2 FYEKMQ (reference sequence). The V end lost 5 bases, the J end lost 5 bases, and 21 bases lay between the germline ends. This CDR3 has 16 residues.

This clone was recorded a few times. This rearrangement joins TRBV5-1 to TRBJ2-1, with TRBD2 as a possible D gene (6 bases). The CDR3 has 15 residues. Germline CDR1 is SGHRS and CDR2 is YFSETQ. Trimming removed 2 bases from V and 0 bases from J, with 9 bases in between. DNA of the CDR3: TGCGCCAGCAGCTTCACCGGGGGCTCCTACAATGAGCAGTTCTTC. Translating it yields CASSFTGGSYNEQFF.

The CDR3 region has the DNA TGTGCCAGCTCCACAGGGGAATCCGGGGAGCTGTTTTTT. Translated, it gives CASSTGESGELFF. The rearrangement uses TRBV6-4 and TRBJ2-2; 7 nucleotides match TRBD1. Looked up from germline, CDR1 is MRHNA and CDR2 is SNTAGT. The CDR3 is made up of 13 amino acids. V was clipped by 8 bases and J by 6 bases; unmatched bases: 6.

The V call is TRBV5-6, the J call TRBJ2-2, with D perhaps TRBD2 (5 bases). CDR1 is SGHDT, CDR2 YYEEEE, per germline. The CDR3 extends over 16 amino acids. V lost 4 bases and J 2 bases, leaving 15 bases between the germline ends. CDR3 loop: CASSPEERPNTGELFF. The CDR3 coding sequence is TGTGCCAGCAGCCCCGAGGAGCGGCCTAACACCGGGGAGCTGTTTTTT.

The V call is TRBV6-6, the J call TRBJ1-2; 7 positions agree with TRBD1. In germline, CDR1 is MNHNY, CDR2 SVGAGI (reference sequence). The V gene end was trimmed by 2 bases and the J gene end by 6 bases; junction bases not matched to a gene: 3. This CDR3 has 13 amino acids. CDR3 nucleotides: TGTGCCAGCAGTTACAAGACAGGGAATGGCTACACCTTC. Amino acid sequence: CASSYKTGNGYTF.

The chain employs TRBV28 and TRBJ1-5; TRBD1 agrees at 9 bases. CDR3 length: 15 residues. Germline loops: CDR1 MDHEN, CDR2 SYDVKM. V shed 4 bases and J 1 base; nucleotides not matched to a gene: 2. The CDR3 DNA follows: TGTGCCAGCAGTTGGGGACAGGGAAGCAATCAGCCCCAGCATTTT. This gives the protein CASSWGQGSNQPQHF.

V and J are TRBV6-5 and TRBJ2-3; possibly TRBD1 for D (6 bases). This CDR3 is 14 amino acids long. V gave up 2 bases and J gave up 3 bases, with 9 bases separating them. Germline assignment: CDR1 MNHEY and CDR2 SVGAGI. This CDR3 reads CASSYGQGTDTQYF. As DNA, the CDR3 is TGTGCCAGCAGTTACGGCCAGGGGACAGATACGCAGTATTTT.

V and J are TRBV9 and TRBJ1-2; perhaps TRBD1 as D (6 bases). Between the trimmed V and J ends, which lost 4 bases and 4 bases, there was a span of 14 bases. The CDR3 runs to 14 residues. The germline V gene encodes CDR1 SGDLS and CDR2 YYNGEE. Here the CDR3 reads CASSPPGGVYGYTF. CDR3 in DNA: TGTGCCAGCAGCCCTCCGGGGGGCGTCTATGGCTACACCTTC.

This sequence joins TRBV11-2 and TRBJ1-5; a weak D match, TRBD1 (5 bases). CDR1 is SGHAT, CDR2 FQNNGV, per germline. The CDR3 is 16 amino acids. Deletions cut 5 bases from V and 4 bases from J, with 18 bases between. CDR3 sequence: CASSPLGGVVNQPQHF. CDR3 coding DNA: TGTGCCAGCAGCCCCCTAGGAGGGGTGGTAAATCAGCCCCAGCATTTT.

V and J are TRBV28 and TRBJ2-7; 8 positions match TRBD2. V trimming: 4 bases; J trimming: 0 bases; junction bases outside the gene matches: 8. This CDR3 spans 16 amino acids. Germline CDR1 MDHEN, CDR2 SYDVKM. The CDR3 sequence: CASSYVLAADSYEQYF. The CDR3 DNA follows: TGTGCCAGCAGTTACGTACTAGCGGCCGACTCCTACGAGCAGTACTTC.

The V gene is TRBV28, the J gene TRBJ2-7; a possible D gene is TRBD1 (5 bases). Germline V gene data show CDR1 as MDHEN and CDR2 as SYDVKM. The CDR3 contains 13 residues. V was cut by 0 bases and J by 6 bases, with 9 bases left in between. Here the CDR3 reads CASSLWGRGEQYF. The CDR3 DNA follows: TGTGCCAGCAGTTTATGGGGAAGGGGCGAGCAGTACTTC. Complete variable domain (other parts from reference TRBV28 and TRBJ2-7): DVKVTQSSRYLVKRTGEKVFLECVQDMDHENMFWYRQDPGLGLRLIYFSYDVKMKEKGDIPEGYSVSREKKERFSLILESASTNQTSMYLCASSLWGRGEQYFGPGTRLTVT.

V and J are TRBV6-5 and TRBJ2-1; the match to TRBD1 covers 9 bases. The CDR3 has 16 residues. Looked up from germline, CDR1 is MNHEY and CDR2 is SVGAGI. V dropped 2 bases and J dropped 7; count of bases not matched to a gene: 9. In DNA form, the CDR3 reads TGTGCCAGCAGTTACCCGAGGGGGACAGGGAAAAATGAGCAGTTCTTC. Translation: CASSYPRGTGKNEQFF.

As regards this clone: Other DNA variants within this sample encode the same CDR3. The V gene is TRBV20-1, the J gene TRBJ2-1; perhaps TRBD2 as D (5 bases). V was clipped by 5 bases and J by 8 bases, with 10 bases between them. This CDR3 region has 11 residues. From germline, CDR1 is DFQATT and CDR2 SNEGSKA (reference sequence). CDR3 nucleotide sequence: TGCAGTGCTCAAGGGAGCGATGAGCAGTTCTTC. It codes for CSAQGSDEQFF.

The rearrangement joins TRBV5-1 to TRBJ1-1; possible D gene TRBD1, 5 bases. Germline V lookup: CDR1 SGHRS, CDR2 YFSETQ. Trimming took 1 base from V and 3 from J, leaving 10 bases between them. This CDR3 contains 14 residues. CDR3: CASSLSPGDTEAFF. The CDR3, as DNA: TGCGCCAGCAGCTTGTCCCCGGGGGACACTGAAGCTTTCTTT. Full variable domain (remainder filled in from reference TRBV5-1 and TRBJ1-1): KAGVTQTPRYLIKTRGQQVTLSCSPISGHRSVSWYQQTPGQGLQFLFEYFSETQRNKGNFPGRFSGRQFSNSRSEMNVSTLELGDSALYLCASSLSPGDTEAFFGQGTRLTVV.